Following are 9 T cell receptor beta chains from one sample sequenced in a study of spatial heterogeneity in lung cancer. TCRdb recomputed calls from the 5' RACE reads with MiXCR, one row per CDR3 protein. The sample lists around 74,000 distinct CDR3 sequences; about 14% were seen once. Time point of the sample: sample taken at primary tumor resection. In each case, whole RNA from tumor, nontumor lung or frozen PBMC was sequenced unsorted. The sequences come from PBMCs, collected at surgery. The source of these receptors is a male donor with early-stage non-small cell lung cancer.

This clonotype came up a few times. The chain joins TRBV7-9 to TRBJ2-4; 7 bases match TRBD2. Germline CDR1 is SEHNR and CDR2 is FQNEAQ (reference sequence). This CDR3 is built from 15 residues. Trimming took 3 bases from V and 3 from J; bases not matched to a gene: 5. Written as DNA, the CDR3 is TGTGCCAGCAGCTTGGGGACTACTCTCAAAAACATTCAGTACTTC. Its protein product is CASSLGTTLKNIQYF.

In this sample, this clonotype turned up a few times. The chain has TRBV3-1 and TRBJ1-1; D unresolved. V lost 0 bases to trimming and J lost 3 bases, with 8 bases between them. Germline V gives CDR1 LGHDT, CDR2 YNNKEL (reference sequence). This CDR3 has 14 residues. The CDR3 coding sequence is TGTGCCAGCAGCCAAGAGGGCCGGGACACTGAAGCTTTCTTT. Protein sequence: CASSQEGRDTEAFF. The full variable domain, completed using reference TRBV3-1 and TRBJ1-1, is DTAVSQTPKYLVTQMGNDKSIKCEQNLGHDTMYWYKQDSKKFLKIMFSYNNKELIINETVPNRFSPKSPDKAHLNLHINSLELGDSAVYFCASSQEGRDTEAFFGQGTRLTVV.

The V and J genes are TRBV20-1 and TRBJ2-7, with 7 bases fitting TRBD2. After removal of 0 bases from V and 4 bases from J, the junction contained 9 bases not matched to a gene. CDR3 size: 15 residues. Germline V gene sequence: CDR1 DFQATT, CDR2 SNEGSKA (reference sequence). The CDR3 region has the DNA TGCAGTGCTAGAGATAGTGGGAGGGCCGGGTACGAGCAGTACTTC. Amino acids: CSARDSGRAGYEQYF.

This clonotype occurred a few times. The rearrangement joins TRBV7-9 to TRBJ2-7, with 8 bases that match TRBD1. V shed 6 bases, J shed 6 bases, and the junction held 13 bases outside the gene matches. CDR1 is SEHNR and CDR2 is FQNEAQ in the germline V gene (reference sequence). This CDR3 spans 15 amino acids. The CDR3 nucleotides read TGTGCCAGCAGTCGAACCGGGACAGGTTTGACCGAGCAGTACTTC. The encoded protein is CASSRTGTGLTEQYF.

This clonotype was seen more than once but under ten times. CDR3 amino acids: CASSPPSGETQYF. In nucleotides, the CDR3 is TGTGCCAGCAGCCCCCCGAGTGGGGAGACCCAGTACTTC. The chain carries TRBV12-3 or TRBV12-4 and TRBJ2-5; no definite D call. V was shortened by 6 bases and J by 5 bases, with 13 bases between the two germline ends. The CDR3 has 13 amino acids.

In regard to this clonotype: Mismatch with germline at one junction end may stem from a read error. The chain combines TRBV6-6 with TRBJ1-6; tentative D call: TRBD1 (5 bases). The CDR3 runs to 16 residues. The germline V gene has CDR1 MNHNY and CDR2 SVGAGI (reference sequence). The CDR3, as DNA: TGTGCCGGCAGTTCTCAGGACGGGGCTGAGGACTCACCCCTCCACTTT. Its translation: CAGSSQDGAEDSPLHF.

This clonotype occurred a few times. The chain uses TRBV20-1 and TRBJ1-2; D ambiguous. The germline V gene encodes CDR1 DFQATT and CDR2 SNEGSKA (reference sequence). The CDR3 spans 12 residues. V was shortened by 5 bases and J by 5 bases, with 12 bases between the two germline ends. The CDR3 is CSAGKGGYGYTF. CDR3 coding DNA: TGCAGTGCTGGAAAGGGCGGGTATGGCTACACCTTC.

The chain has TRBV2 and TRBJ2-4; D call uncertain. CDR1 is SNHLY and CDR2 is FYNNEI in the germline V gene. V dropped 4 bases and J dropped 5 bases, with 9 bases sitting between them. The CDR3 extends over 13 amino acids. The CDR3 bases are TGTGCCAGCAGTGTGTTGAAGGAAAACATTCAGTACTTC. Protein product: CASSVLKENIQYF.

This clonotype was counted only a few times. V gene TRBV7-9 combines with J gene TRBJ2-1, with no clear D. The germline V and J ends were trimmed by 1 base and 8 bases, with 12 bases remaining between them. CDR3 size: 14 residues. CDR1 is SEHNR and CDR2 is FQNEAQ in the germline V gene (reference sequence). CDR3 bases: TGTGCCAGCAGCTTAGAACGGCTAGGCTATGAGCAGTTCTTC. Amino acids: CASSLERLGYEQFF.